This record concerns one T cell receptor (beta chain) sequence. TCRdb re-called the PCR reads with MiXCR, one entry per CDR3 protein. This sample has some 9,600 distinct CDR3 sequences, with roughly 45% found just once. Donors had localized lung adenocarcinoma, a non-small cell lung cancer. Trimming took off 11 bases at V and 11 bases at J, with 23 bases between the two ends. Germline V CDR1 and CDR2: WSHSY, SAAADI. CDR3 length equals 13 residues. The data originate from a study of CD4 and CD8 cells across lung adenocarcinoma regions. The sample taken for sequencing was CD4+ T cells from the margin of a lung tumor. V and J are TRBV10-2 and TRBJ2-3, with D maybe TRBD2 (6 bases). This TCR derives from a female donor with lung adenocarcinoma. The CD4 and CD8 labels of this study may be unreliable. The CDR3 sequence: CASGVRAKNMQYF. The CDR3, as DNA: TGCGCCTCGGGGGTCAGAGCGAAAAACATGCAGTATTTT.